A single sample gave rise to the 20 T cell receptor beta chains below, sequenced in a study of shared clonotypes between healthy human individuals (TCRdb year 2020). Library preparation used the immunoSEQ multiplex PCR assay. The table comes from immuneACCESS by way of TCRdb, which keeps in-frame sequences with V and J called. Part of the clones is missing from these tables; in studies checked, under half for an unresolved V gene and the rest for unknown reasons. The sample table records approximately 980,000 clones; around 80% of these occur just once. About 1.5% of the sample comes from the top ten. The sequenced sample was memory CD4+ T cells sorted from blood. This specimen's cell subset or site label, interpreted: CD45RA-negative fraction. The receptors derive from a man younger than 35 in good health.

This clone was observed once. The same CDR3 is also encoded by other DNA sequences in this sample. The V gene is TRBV6-6, the J gene TRBJ2-6; no clear D gene. CDR1 and CDR2 (germline): MNHNY, SVGAGI (reference sequence). The CDR3 spans 15 residues. The V end lost 0 bases, the J end lost 0 bases, and 3 bases lay between the germline ends. DNA of the CDR3: TGTGCCAGCAGTTACTCGACCTCTGGGGCCAACGTCCTGACTTTC. Protein: CASSYSTSGANVLTF.

The chain recombines TRBV13 with TRBJ2-2; TRBD2 matches at 15 bases. In germline, CDR1 is PRHDT, CDR2 FYEKMQ (reference sequence). CDR3 length equals 16 residues. V was pared by 5 bases and J by 5 bases, with 3 bases of the junction left unmatched. CDR3: CASSPGTSGRTGELFF. CDR3 coding DNA: TGTGCCAGCAGCCCTGGGACTAGCGGGAGGACCGGGGAGCTGTTTTTT.

The rearrangement links TRBV5-1 to TRBJ2-5; TRBD2 might be the D (7 bases). V gave up 5 bases and J gave up 4 bases, with 15 bases separating them. CDR3 length: 14 amino acids. Germline CDR1 reads SGHRS; CDR2 reads YFSETQ. CDR3 bases: TGCGCCAGCAGTAGGGAGGGGGGCCGAGAGACCCAGTACTTC. Its translation is CASSREGGRETQYF.

The V and J genes are TRBV28 and TRBJ1-5; D is undetermined. The CDR3 runs 16 residues. Germline V gene lookup returns CDR1 MDHEN and CDR2 SYDVKM. The V gene lost 8 bases and the J gene lost 6 bases, with 23 bases spanning the gap. This CDR3 reads CASRPTDYTEGQPQHF. As DNA, the CDR3 is TGTGCCAGCCGTCCCACAGATTACACGGAGGGTCAGCCCCAGCATTTT.

This chain connects TRBV7-9 to TRBJ2-3; D call uncertain. The germline V and J ends were trimmed by 5 bases and 4 bases, with 19 bases remaining between them. CDR3 length equals 16 residues. Germline CDR1 SEHNR, CDR2 FQNEAQ (reference sequence). CDR3: CASSPVTSIGADTQYF. The CDR3 DNA reads as TGTGCCAGCAGCCCTGTGACTTCTATCGGTGCAGATACGCAGTATTTT.

The rearrangement uses TRBV27 and TRBJ2-4; D is undetermined. CDR1 MNHEY and CDR2 SMNVEV come from the germline V gene (reference sequence). This CDR3 has 15 residues. Trimming took 4 bases from V and 0 from J, leaving 10 bases between them. The CDR3 DNA is TGTGCCAGCAGTTCGGATGTTTTAGCCAAAAACATTCAGTACTTC. Amino acids: CASSSDVLAKNIQYF.

The chain recombines TRBV15 with TRBJ2-5; 8 bases agree with TRBD2. Germline values: CDR1 LNHNV, CDR2 YYDKDF (reference sequence). The CDR3 has 16 amino acids. V shed 3 bases and J 7 bases; nucleotides not matched to a gene: 13. The CDR3 region is CATSRTSREAPGTQYF. The CDR3 nucleotides read TGTGCCACCAGCAGGACCTCGCGGGAGGCCCCGGGGACCCAGTACTTC.

The chain has TRBV15 and TRBJ1-2; 9 bases are a match to TRBD1. The CDR3 consists of 15 residues. The junction had 3 bases not matched to a gene; V was cut back by 0 bases and J by 4 bases. Germline lookup yields CDR1 LNHNV and CDR2 YYDKDF (reference sequence). CDR3 bases: TGTGCCACCAGCAGAGATACAGGGGGCGCCTATGGCTACACCTTC. Residues: CATSRDTGGAYGYTF.

The gene calls are TRBV5-3 and TRBJ2-5; D unresolved. TRBV5-3 is known as an ORF, though its function is uncertain. Deletions cut 1 base from V and 5 bases from J, with 3 bases between. The CDR3 totals 11 residues. CDR3 sequence: CARSLNETQYF. As DNA, the CDR3 is TGTGCCAGAAGCTTGAATGAGACCCAGTACTTC.

V is TRBV28 and J is TRBJ1-2; D possibly corresponds to TRBD1 (6 bases). Per the germline V gene, CDR1 is MDHEN and CDR2 is SYDVKM. The CDR3 sequence is 14 residues long. Deletions cut 7 bases from V and 4 bases from J, with 16 bases between. CDR3 nucleotides: TGTGCCAGCACCCCGGACAGCGTGATCTATGGCTACACCTTC. Its translation: CASTPDSVIYGYTF.

A note on this clone: Other DNA sequences from this sample encode an identical CDR3 as well. The chain has TRBV2 and TRBJ2-3; 10 nucleotides line up with TRBD2. The V gene's germline CDR1 is SNHLY and CDR2 FYNNEI. The CDR3 consists of 15 residues. Unmatched junction bases numbered 4, after V lost 4 bases and J lost 3 bases. CDR3 region: CASSAERGGTDTQYF. CDR3 sequence (DNA): TGTGCCAGCAGTGCGGAGCGGGGGGGTACAGATACGCAGTATTTT.

J is TRBJ1-4 and V is TRBV2, with TRBD1 matching 7 bases. The V segment lost 6 bases and the J segment 4 bases; nucleotides outside the gene matches: 8. Germline loops: CDR1 SNHLY, CDR2 FYNNEI. The length of the CDR3 is 15 residues. The CDR3 bases are TGTGCCAGCAGATCGAGGGGGCGAAGTAATGAAAAACTGTTTTTT. Residues: CASRSRGRSNEKLFF.

This chain joins TRBV5-1 and TRBJ1-3; 7 bases agree with TRBD1. The ends lost 2 bases at V and 2 bases at J; junction bases unmatched: 7. Germline lookup yields CDR1 SGHRS and CDR2 YFSETQ. The CDR3 length is 16 residues. The CDR3 region has the DNA TGCGCCAGCAGCTTAGGACAGGCGAATACTGGAAACACCATATATTTT. Amino acid sequence: CASSLGQANTGNTIYF.

For the CDR3, the DNA is TGTGCCAGCAGTTTAGAAGTTACAGTTAACTATGGCTACACCTTC. Residues: CASSLEVTVNYGYTF. The chain is built from TRBV28 and TRBJ1-2; D ambiguous. Trimming removed 2 bases from V and 1 base from J, with 11 bases in between. The CDR3 is 15 amino acids. Germline V gene lookup returns CDR1 MDHEN and CDR2 SYDVKM.

This clone occurred a few times. The rearrangement links TRBV11-2 to TRBJ1-5; no reliable D call. This CDR3 is built from 15 residues. The germline V gene encodes CDR1 SGHAT and CDR2 FQNNGV. V shed 0 bases and J shed 1 base, with 7 bases lying between them. For the CDR3, the DNA is TGTGCCAGCAGCTTAGATACACAGAGCAATCAGCCCCAGCATTTT. This codes for CASSLDTQSNQPQHF. Full variable domain (rest looked up from reference TRBV11-2 and TRBJ1-5): EAGVAQSPRYKIIEKRQSVAFWCNPISGHATLYWYQQILGQGPKLLIQFQNNGVVDDSQLPKDRFSAERLKGVDSTLKIQPAKLEDSAVYLCASSLDTQSNQPQHFGDGTRLSIL.

This clone was counted once. The rearrangement joins TRBV2 to TRBJ2-5; 7 bases fit TRBD2. Germline trimming cut 8 bases from V and 2 bases from J; bases unmatched to any gene: 2. CDR1 and CDR2 from the germline V gene are SNHLY and FYNNEI. CDR3 length equals 12 residues. The CDR3 DNA is TGTGCCAGCGGGACTACTCAAGAGACCCAGTACTTC. It translates to CASGTTQETQYF.

A single count supports this clone. The chain is built from TRBV2 and TRBJ1-4; tentatively, D is TRBD1 (6 bases). Deletions cut 7 bases from V and 7 bases from J, with 10 bases between. The CDR3 sequence is 12 residues long. The germline V gene encodes CDR1 SNHLY and CDR2 FYNNEI. The CDR3: CASNTGREKLFF. Written as DNA, the CDR3 is TGTGCCAGCAACACAGGGCGTGAAAAACTGTTTTTT.

The chain employs TRBV29-1 and TRBJ2-2, with D perhaps TRBD1 (6 bases). Between the trimmed V and J ends, which lost 4 bases and 0 bases, there was a span of 9 bases. Germline values: CDR1 SQVTM, CDR2 ANQGSEA. The CDR3 extends over 14 amino acids. This CDR3 is CSVGRTANTGELFF. In DNA form, the CDR3 reads TGCAGCGTTGGGAGGACAGCGAACACCGGGGAGCTGTTTTTT.

The rearrangement joins TRBV7-9 to TRBJ2-2, with D perhaps TRBD2 (6 bases). Germline assignment: CDR1 SEHNR and CDR2 FQNEAQ (reference sequence). This CDR3 comprises 15 residues. Trimming took 5 bases from V and 5 from J, leaving 15 bases between them. CDR3 protein: CASSPQGGLTGELFF. In DNA form, the CDR3 reads TGTGCCAGCAGCCCGCAGGGAGGATTAACCGGGGAGCTGTTTTTT.

This clone was detected a few times. J is TRBJ1-6 and V is TRBV4-1; 8 nucleotides align to TRBD1. Trimming took 5 bases from V and 10 from J; bases not matched to a gene: 4. The CDR3 is made up of 13 amino acids. Germline loops: CDR1 MGHRA, CDR2 YSYEKL. DNA of the CDR3: TGCGCCAGCAGCGGACAGGGCGGATCACCCCTCCACTTT. This sequence encodes CASSGQGGSPLHF.